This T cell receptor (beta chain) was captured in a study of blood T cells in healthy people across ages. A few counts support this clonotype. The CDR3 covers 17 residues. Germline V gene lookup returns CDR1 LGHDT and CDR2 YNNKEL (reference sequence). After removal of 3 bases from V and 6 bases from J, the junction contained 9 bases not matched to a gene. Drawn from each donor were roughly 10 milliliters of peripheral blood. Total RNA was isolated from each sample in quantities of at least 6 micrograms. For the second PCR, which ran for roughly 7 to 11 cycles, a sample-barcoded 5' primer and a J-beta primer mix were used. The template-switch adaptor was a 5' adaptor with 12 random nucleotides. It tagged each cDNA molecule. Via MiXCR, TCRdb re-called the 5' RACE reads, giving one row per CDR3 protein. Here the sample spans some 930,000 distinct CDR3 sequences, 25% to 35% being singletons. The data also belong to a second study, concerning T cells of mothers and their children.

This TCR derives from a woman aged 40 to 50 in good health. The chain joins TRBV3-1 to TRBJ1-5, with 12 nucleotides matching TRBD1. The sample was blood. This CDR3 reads CASSQGTGGAKRQPQHF. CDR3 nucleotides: TGTGCCAGCAGCCAGGGGACAGGGGGCGCAAAGCGTCAGCCCCAGCATTTT.